One sample yielded the 13 T cell receptor beta chains listed below, sequenced in a study of graft-versus-host responses after intestinal transplantation. Data came from immunoSEQ multiplex PCR; TCRdb stores just in-frame clones and leaves some out. The table has more than 90,000 clones, over 85% seen once. The antigens these receptors bind are not known. Source: unstimulated CD4+ T cells sorted from spleen or lymph node cells, taken before transplant. Receptors were obtained from a human donor who was the organ donor for an intestinal transplant.

The chain is built from TRBV7-9 and TRBJ1-4; D call uncertain. Trimming cost V 1 base and J 3 bases, with 9 bases left between them. The CDR3 loop spans 15 amino acids. CDR1 and CDR2 (germline): SEHNR, FQNEAQ (reference sequence). CDR3 protein: CASSLGGTANEKLFF. CDR3 DNA: TGTGCCAGCAGCTTAGGCGGCACAGCTAATGAAAAACTGTTTTTT. The full variable domain, with the rest looked up from reference TRBV7-9 and TRBJ1-4, is DTGVSQNPRHKITKRGQNVTFRCDPISEHNRLYWYRQTLGQGPEFLTYFQNEAQLEKSRLLSDRFSAERPKGSFSTLEIQRTEQGDSAMYLCASSLGGTANEKLFFGSGTQLSVL.

The V and J genes are TRBV6-1 and TRBJ1-5, with a weak D call TRBD1 (6 bases). The CDR3 extends over 15 amino acids. Per germline, CDR1 MNHNS and CDR2 SASEGT. V was shortened by 3 bases and J by 0 bases, with 9 bases between the two germline ends. The CDR3 DNA follows: TGTGCCAGCAGTGACAGGGGAAATAGCAATCAGCCCCAGCATTTT. Residues: CASSDRGNSNQPQHF.

This chain links TRBV30 with TRBJ1-2, with unresolved D. The CDR3 contains 13 residues. The germline gives CDR1 GTSNPN, CDR2 SVGIG (reference sequence). V was pared by 2 bases and J by 5 bases, with 12 bases between. The CDR3 nucleotides read TGTGCCTGGAGTAGGCGGCTGACATATGGCTACACCTTC. It encodes CAWSRRLTYGYTF. The full variable domain, rest sourced from reference TRBV30 and TRBJ1-2, is SQTIHQWPATLVQPVGSPLSLECTVEGTSNPNLYWYRQAAGRGLQLLFYSVGIGQISSEVPQNLSASRPQDRQFILSSKKLLLSDSGFYLCAWSRRLTYGYTFGSGTRLTVV.

The chain employs TRBV6-5 and TRBJ2-7; no definite D call. Per the germline V gene, CDR1 is MNHEY and CDR2 is SVGAGI. The CDR3 totals 15 residues. V was clipped by 2 bases and J by 0 bases, with 11 bases between them. CDR3 amino acids: CASSYPPPTSYEQYF. The CDR3 DNA is TGTGCCAGCAGTTACCCCCCGCCGACCTCCTACGAGCAGTACTTC.

The V call is TRBV6-6, the J call TRBJ1-4, with no clear D. Trimming left V 2 bases short and J 5 bases short, with 3 bases between. Per germline, CDR1 MNHNY and CDR2 SVGAGI (reference sequence). The CDR3 is 12 amino acids. The CDR3 is CASSYRNEKLFF. CDR3 bases: TGTGCCAGCAGTTACCGAAATGAAAAACTGTTTTTT.

This sequence joins TRBV30 and TRBJ1-1; 7 bases match TRBD1. The J segment lost 4 bases and the V segment lost 3 bases, leaving 8 bases of the junction unmatched. CDR1 GTSNPN and CDR2 SVGIG come from the germline V gene (reference sequence). CDR3 length: 14 amino acids. CDR3 DNA sequence: TGTGCCTGGAGCCTGACAGGGTTGGGCACTGAAGCTTTCTTT. It encodes CAWSLTGLGTEAFF.

This clone was picked up one time. This chain joins TRBV6-5 and TRBJ2-1; D call uncertain. Germline-derived CDR1 and CDR2 are MNHEY and SVGAGI. The V end was cut by 7 bases, the J end by 12 bases, with 16 bases between. This CDR3 is built from 12 residues. The CDR3 here is CASTLTKSRQFF. CDR3 nucleotide sequence: TGTGCCAGCACACTGACAAAGTCTAGGCAGTTCTTC.

The chain combines TRBV27 with TRBJ2-1; D is possibly TRBD1 (6 bases). Germline CDR1 is MNHEY and CDR2 is SMNVEV (reference sequence). The CDR3 has 15 amino acids. V lost 6 bases, J lost 12 bases, and 24 bases lay in between. The CDR3 sequence is CASSGPGTRVGRQFF. CDR3 DNA: TGTGCCAGCAGCGGACCCGGGACAAGGGTTGGACGGCAGTTCTTC.

This chain links TRBV7-9 with TRBJ1-5; 8 positions agree with TRBD1. Germline loops: CDR1 SEHNR, CDR2 FQNEAQ (reference sequence). This CDR3 is built from 15 residues. After removal of 0 bases from V and 7 bases from J, the junction contained 5 bases not matched to a gene. In nucleotides, the CDR3 is TGTGCCAGCAGCTTAGCCCCAGGGGGCAGACAGCCCCAGCATTTT. As protein: CASSLAPGGRQPQHF.

The V and J genes are TRBV6-5 and TRBJ2-7; tentatively, D is TRBD1 (5 bases). Trimming removed 4 bases at V and 5 bases at J, with 9 bases between. Germline loops: CDR1 MNHEY, CDR2 SVGAGI. This CDR3 is built from 12 residues. CDR3 bases: TGTGCCAGCAGTTGGGGCCTCGACGAGCAGTACTTC. Translation: CASSWGLDEQYF.

This clone was seen more than once but under ten times. The chain combines TRBV28 with TRBJ2-5, with D possibly TRBD2 on 5 matching bases. The CDR3 consists of 17 residues. V lost 1 base to trimming and J lost 5 bases, with 20 bases between them. Germline values: CDR1 MDHEN, CDR2 SYDVKM. The CDR3 protein is CASSLFRRNSWEETQYF. The CDR3 DNA reads TGTGCCAGCAGTTTATTTCGTAGGAACAGTTGGGAGGAGACCCAGTACTTC.

The rearrangement uses TRBV5-6 and TRBJ2-5; D gene unclear. Germline lookup yields CDR1 SGHDT and CDR2 YYEEEE. The CDR3 sequence is 13 residues long. V was trimmed by 4 bases and J by 5 bases, leaving 12 bases between them. CDR3 nucleotides: TGTGCCAGCAGCGCAGGACGGTGGGAGACCCAGTACTTC. Translating it yields CASSAGRWETQYF. Supplemented by reference TRBV5-6 and TRBJ2-5, the full variable domain reads DAGVTQSPTHLIKTRGQQVTLRCSPKSGHDTVSWYQQALGQGPQFIFQYYEEEERQRGNFPDRFSGHQFPNYSSELNVNALLLGDSALYLCASSAGRWETQYFGPGTRLLVL.

On this clone: Different DNA sequences within this sample yield the same CDR3. This chain links TRBV2 with TRBJ1-1; D is possibly TRBD1 (6 bases). Looked up from germline, CDR1 is SNHLY and CDR2 is FYNNEI. The CDR3 consists of 13 residues. Trimming took 6 bases from V and 4 from J, leaving 12 bases between them. The CDR3 spells CASRLQGSTEAFF. DNA of the CDR3: TGTGCCAGCAGGCTACAGGGATCCACTGAAGCTTTCTTT.